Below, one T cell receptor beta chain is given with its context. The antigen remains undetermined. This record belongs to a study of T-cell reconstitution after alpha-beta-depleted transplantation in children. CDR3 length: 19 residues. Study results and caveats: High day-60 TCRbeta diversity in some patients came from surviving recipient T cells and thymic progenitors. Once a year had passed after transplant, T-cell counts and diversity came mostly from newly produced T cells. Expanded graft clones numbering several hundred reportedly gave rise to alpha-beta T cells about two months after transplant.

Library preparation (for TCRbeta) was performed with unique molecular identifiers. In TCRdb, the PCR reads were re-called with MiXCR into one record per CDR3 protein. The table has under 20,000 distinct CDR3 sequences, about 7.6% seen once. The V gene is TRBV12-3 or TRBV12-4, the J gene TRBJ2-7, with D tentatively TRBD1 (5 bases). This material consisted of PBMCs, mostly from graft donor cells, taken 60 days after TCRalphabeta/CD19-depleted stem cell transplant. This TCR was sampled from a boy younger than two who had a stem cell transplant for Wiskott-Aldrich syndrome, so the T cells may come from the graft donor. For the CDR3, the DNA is TGTACCATCTGTTTTGGGAAAGACCGGGCCACATACAGGCTCAACGAGCAGTACTTC. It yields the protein CTICFGKDRATYRLNEQYF.